This T cell receptor beta chain was identified during a study of T cell responses to AZD1222 COVID-19 vaccine. Notes on the study in general: CD4 TCRs associated with vaccination spanned spike, dominating at 160-218 and 743-854.

Using immunoSEQ multiplex PCR, the repertoire was profiled, and TCRdb retains in-frame clones only, with some absent. Of approximately 70,000 clones listed, roughly four fifths were seen once; the top ten hold under 6%. Trimming at V came to 4 bases and at J to 0 bases, leaving 3 bases not matched to a gene. This CDR3 is 16 amino acids long. The V gene's germline CDR1 is SGHVS and CDR2 FNYEAQ. This clone occurred once. Its antigen is currently unknown. The receptor's source is an adult in good health. The source material was peripheral blood, sampled on day 0 of AZD1222 vaccination. V is TRBV7-6 and J is TRBJ2-3, with TRBD2 identical over 11 bases. The CDR3 here is CASSSGTSGSTDTQYF. The DNA for the CDR3 is TGTGCCAGCAGCTCAGGGACTAGCGGTAGCACAGATACGCAGTATTTT.